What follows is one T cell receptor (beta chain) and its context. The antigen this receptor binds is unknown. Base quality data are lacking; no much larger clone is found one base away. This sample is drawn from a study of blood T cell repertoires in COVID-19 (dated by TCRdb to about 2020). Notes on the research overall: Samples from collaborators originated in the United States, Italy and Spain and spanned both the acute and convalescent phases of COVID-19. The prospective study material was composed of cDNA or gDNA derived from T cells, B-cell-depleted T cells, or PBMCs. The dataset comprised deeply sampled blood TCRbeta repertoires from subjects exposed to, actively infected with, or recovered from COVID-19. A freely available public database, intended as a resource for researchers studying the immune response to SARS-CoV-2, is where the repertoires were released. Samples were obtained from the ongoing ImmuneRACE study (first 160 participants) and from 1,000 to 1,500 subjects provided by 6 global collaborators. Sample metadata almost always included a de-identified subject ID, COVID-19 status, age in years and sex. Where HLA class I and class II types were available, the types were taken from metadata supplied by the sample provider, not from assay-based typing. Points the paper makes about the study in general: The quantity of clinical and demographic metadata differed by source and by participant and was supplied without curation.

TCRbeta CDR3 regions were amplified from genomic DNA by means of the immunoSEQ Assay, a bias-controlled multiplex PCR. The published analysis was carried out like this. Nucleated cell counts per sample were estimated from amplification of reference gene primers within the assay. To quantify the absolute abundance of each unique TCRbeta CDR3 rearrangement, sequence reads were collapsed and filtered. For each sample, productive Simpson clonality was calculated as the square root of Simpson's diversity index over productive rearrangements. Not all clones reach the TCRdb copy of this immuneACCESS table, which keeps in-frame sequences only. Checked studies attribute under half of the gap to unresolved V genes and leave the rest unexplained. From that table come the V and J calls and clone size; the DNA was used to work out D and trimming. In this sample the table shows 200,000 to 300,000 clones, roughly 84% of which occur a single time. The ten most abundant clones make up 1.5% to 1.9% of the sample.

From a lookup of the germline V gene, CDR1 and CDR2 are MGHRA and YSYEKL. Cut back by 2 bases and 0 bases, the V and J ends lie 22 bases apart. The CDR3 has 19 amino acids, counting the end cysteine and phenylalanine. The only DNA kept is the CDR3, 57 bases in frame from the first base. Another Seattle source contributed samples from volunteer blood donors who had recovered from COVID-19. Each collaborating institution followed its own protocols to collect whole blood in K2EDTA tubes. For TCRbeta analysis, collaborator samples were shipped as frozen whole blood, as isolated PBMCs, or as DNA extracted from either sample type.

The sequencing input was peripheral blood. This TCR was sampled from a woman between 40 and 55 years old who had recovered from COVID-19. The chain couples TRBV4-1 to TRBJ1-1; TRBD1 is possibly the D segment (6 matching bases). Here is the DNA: TGCGCCAGCAGCCAACCCCGAAAAGTAATCGGACAGTTGAACACTGAAGCTTTCTTT. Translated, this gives CASSQPRKVIGQLNTEAFF.